What follows are 31 T cell receptor beta chains derived from one specimen sequenced in a study of technical replicates of blood from a handful of donors. TCRdb's copy holds only in-frame clones and misses some; the assay was immunoSEQ multiplex PCR. This table has over 85,000 clones, approximately 94% appearing once. Specimen: T cells isolated from PBMCs. These receptors all stem from a human donor in good health.

J is TRBJ2-5 and V is TRBV19; weak D call: TRBD2 (7 bases). V gave up 2 bases and J gave up 1 base, with 14 bases separating them. The CDR3 runs 16 residues. Germline V gene data show CDR1 as LNHDA and CDR2 as SQIVND (reference sequence). DNA of the CDR3: TGTGCCAGTAGTATATCCGGGGAGGGGGTCCAAGAGACCCAGTACTTC. It codes for CASSISGEGVQETQYF.

The chain recombines TRBV7-9 with TRBJ2-7; 8 nucleotides match TRBD1. CDR1 and CDR2 (germline): SEHNR, FQNEAQ (reference sequence). The CDR3 loop spans 16 amino acids. V lost 0 bases, J lost 0 bases, and 4 bases stayed unmatched. CDR3 sequence reads: CASSLAQGVPSYEQYF. CDR3 DNA: TGTGCCAGCAGCTTAGCACAGGGGGTTCCCTCCTACGAGCAGTACTTC.

This chain links TRBV5-4 with TRBJ2-1; no definite D call. V lost 0 bases, J lost 10 bases, and 14 bases lay in between. This CDR3 has 14 residues. CDR1 SGHNT and CDR2 YYREEE come from the germline V gene (reference sequence). CDR3 loop: CASSLVTPLTEQFF. CDR3 sequence (DNA): TGTGCCAGCAGCTTGGTGACACCTCTTACGGAGCAGTTCTTC.

The chain employs TRBV5-1 and TRBJ1-3, with a possible D match to TRBD1 (6 bases). CDR3 length: 17 amino acids. V lost 4 bases and J lost 3, with 20 bases in between. Germline CDR1 SGHRS, CDR2 YFSETQ. This chain's CDR3 is CASSRALAQGYGNTIYF. The CDR3 region has the DNA TGCGCCAGCAGCCGAGCACTGGCACAGGGTTATGGAAACACCATATATTTT.

This sequence joins TRBV5-1 and TRBJ2-7, with TRBD1 as a possible D gene (5 bases). The germline CDR1 and CDR2 sequences are SGHRS and YFSETQ. Deletions cut 6 bases from V and 0 bases from J, with 7 bases between. The CDR3 is 12 amino acids. The CDR3 protein is CASTDNSYEQYF. CDR3 in DNA: TGCGCCAGCACGGACAACTCCTACGAGCAGTACTTC.

This rearrangement joins TRBV21-1 to TRBJ1-5; no check of the table's D call, TRBD1, against the DNA was made. TRBV21-1 is described as a pseudogene. The length of the CDR3 is 15 residues. The CDR3 coding sequence is TGTGCCAGCAGACAGGGGGCGACTAGCAATCAGCCCCAGCATTTT. Protein product: CASRQGATSNQPQHF.

The V and J genes are TRBV5-1 and TRBJ2-1; D is possibly TRBD1 (5 bases). This CDR3 region has 14 residues. The germline V and J ends were trimmed by 0 bases and 5 bases, with 9 bases remaining between them. Germline V CDR1 and CDR2: SGHRS, YFSETQ. The CDR3 DNA reads as TGCGCCAGCAGCTTGGTTGACAGAAACAATGAGCAGTTCTTC. Its protein product is CASSLVDRNNEQFF. Full variable domain (missing parts from reference TRBV5-1 and TRBJ2-1): KAGVTQTPRYLIKTRGQQVTLSCSPISGHRSVSWYQQTPGQGLQFLFEYFSETQRNKGNFPGRFSGRQFSNSRSEMNVSTLELGDSALYLCASSLVDRNNEQFFGPGTRLTVL.

This clone has a single count. The genes are TRBV15 and TRBJ2-7; 9 bases are a match to TRBD1. The CDR3 is 16 residues long. The junction had 8 bases not matched to a gene; V was cut back by 0 bases and J by 5 bases. Germline V lookup: CDR1 LNHNV, CDR2 YYDKDF (reference sequence). The CDR3 region has the DNA TGTGCCACCAGCAGAGATGCTAGGACAGGGGCCGACGAGCAGTACTTC. It encodes CATSRDARTGADEQYF.

The chain employs TRBV9 and TRBJ1-2, with 7 bases identical to TRBD1. The germline V gene has CDR1 SGDLS and CDR2 YYNGEE. The length of the CDR3 is 11 residues. V lost 4 bases to trimming and J lost 13 bases; unmatched junction nucleotides: 7. CDR3 residues: CASSPDRAPTF. The CDR3, as DNA: TGTGCCAGCAGCCCCGACAGGGCCCCCACCTTC.

The genes are TRBV4-1 and TRBJ1-2, with D perhaps matching TRBD1 (6 bases). Trimming cost V 0 bases and J 5 bases, with 16 bases left between them. Germline V lookup: CDR1 MGHRA, CDR2 YSYEKL. This CDR3 spans 16 amino acids. CDR3 DNA: TGCGCCAGCAGCCAAGATCTCTTGGGGGGGCATTATGGCTACACCTTC. Residues: CASSQDLLGGHYGYTF.

This chain joins TRBV29-1 and TRBJ2-5; tentative D call: TRBD2 (5 bases). The CDR3 contains 17 residues. The V end lost 0 bases, the J end lost 1 base, and 18 bases lay between the germline ends. Germline V gene sequence: CDR1 SQVTM, CDR2 ANQGSEA. The CDR3 DNA is TGCAGCGTTGAAGAAGCACGGGGTACCGAAATCCAAGAGACCCAGTACTTC. This translates into CSVEEARGTEIQETQYF.

The J gene is TRBJ2-1, the V gene TRBV28, with D perhaps TRBD2 (6 bases). Germline CDR1 and CDR2: MDHEN and SYDVKM. The length of the CDR3 is 15 residues. The ends were cut back, 8 bases at V and 0 bases at J, with 14 bases in the middle. The CDR3 protein is CASHTSRSSYNEQFF. DNA of the CDR3: TGTGCCAGCCACACTAGCCGGAGCTCCTACAATGAGCAGTTCTTC.

The J gene is TRBJ1-4, the V gene TRBV28; possible D gene TRBD1, 5 bases. This CDR3 has 14 amino acids. The germline V gene has CDR1 MDHEN and CDR2 SYDVKM. Trimming took off 5 bases at V and 7 bases at J, with 14 bases between the two ends. This CDR3 is CASSLTGGGEKLFF. CDR3 DNA: TGTGCCAGCAGTCTCACCGGGGGGGGTGAAAAACTGTTTTTT.

The chain has TRBV5-1 and TRBJ2-3; 11 bases line up with TRBD2. CDR3 size: 16 residues. The germline gives CDR1 SGHRS, CDR2 YFSETQ. The J segment lost 1 base and the V segment lost 4 bases, leaving 5 bases of the junction unmatched. CDR3 nucleotides: TGCGCCAGCAGCCTGGCGGGACTAGCGGGCACAGATACGCAGTATTTT. It specifies CASSLAGLAGTDTQYF.

This chain joins TRBV4-1 and TRBJ2-5; the D gene is possibly TRBD2 (6 bases). Looked up from germline, CDR1 is MGHRA and CDR2 is YSYEKL. This CDR3 comprises 16 residues. Trimming pared 3 bases from V and 5 bases from J, leaving 19 bases between. CDR3 DNA sequence: TGCGCCAGCAGCCACCGGGGGAACCTCTTGGATGAGACCCAGTACTTC. This encodes CASSHRGNLLDETQYF.

V gene TRBV21-1 combines with J gene TRBJ1-5; the D call TRBD1 from the table was never checked on the DNA. TRBV21-1 is a documented pseudogene. The CDR3 covers 13 residues. CDR3 region: CASTGQSNQPQHF. CDR3 bases: TGTGCCAGCACCGGACAGAGCAATCAGCCCCAGCATTTT.

This clone was observed a single time. The chain employs TRBV7-9 and TRBJ2-2; 10 bases match TRBD2. Germline V lookup: CDR1 SEHNR, CDR2 FQNEAQ (reference sequence). The J segment lost 3 bases and the V segment lost 8 bases, leaving 15 bases of the junction unmatched. The CDR3 loop spans 18 amino acids. In DNA form, the CDR3 reads TGTGCCAGCGGCTCCAGAAACAGGACTAGCGGATACACCGGGGAGCTGTTTTTT. Amino acid sequence: CASGSRNRTSGYTGELFF.

CDR3 nucleotide sequence: TGTGCCTGGAGTTTGGCCGGACTTGGTCATAATCAGCCCCAGCATTTT. It translates to CAWSLAGLGHNQPQHF. The chain employs TRBV30 and TRBJ1-5, with D hard to call. Trimming cost V 2 bases and J 4 bases, with 18 bases left between them. This CDR3 is built from 16 residues. CDR1 is GTSNPN and CDR2 is SVGIG in the germline V gene (reference sequence).

V is TRBV7-9 and J is TRBJ1-2; D not certain. The germline V gene has CDR1 SEHNR and CDR2 FQNEAQ (reference sequence). The CDR3 runs to 13 residues. Trimming pared 5 bases from V and 8 bases from J, leaving 15 bases between. In DNA, the CDR3 is TGTGCCAGCAGCCTTCTCTGGGCTTTCGGCTACACCTTC. Amino acid sequence: CASSLLWAFGYTF. The whole variable domain, filled in from reference TRBV7-9 and TRBJ1-2, reads DTGVSQNPRHKITKRGQNVTFRCDPISEHNRLYWYRQTLGQGPEFLTYFQNEAQLEKSRLLSDRFSAERPKGSFSTLEIQRTEQGDSAMYLCASSLLWAFGYTFGSGTRLTVV.

CDR3 DNA sequence: TGCGCCAGCAGTTACGCCCCAGGACAGGGTAACACTGAAGCTTTCTTT. The encoded protein is CASSYAPGQGNTEAFF. The gene calls are TRBV5-1 and TRBJ1-1; the match to TRBD1 covers 8 bases. V lost 5 bases to trimming and J lost 2 bases; unmatched junction nucleotides: 11. Germline loops: CDR1 SGHRS, CDR2 YFSETQ. This CDR3 is built from 16 residues.

This rearrangement joins TRBV9 to TRBJ1-1; tentative D call: TRBD1 (5 bases). This CDR3 spans 13 amino acids. The germline V and J ends were trimmed by 4 bases and 10 bases, with 17 bases remaining between them. CDR1 is SGDLS and CDR2 is YYNGEE in the germline V gene. CDR3 loop: CASSPPARGGAFF. The CDR3 DNA reads TGTGCCAGCAGCCCCCCGGCAAGGGGTGGAGCTTTCTTT.

V is TRBV6-5 and J is TRBJ1-5, with unresolved D. Germline lookup yields CDR1 MNHEY and CDR2 SVGAGI. Trimming pared 5 bases from V and 6 bases from J, leaving 17 bases between. This CDR3 is built from 15 residues. In DNA form, the CDR3 reads TGTGCCAGCAGTCCTGGACTGGGGAGCGGTCAGCCCCAGCATTTT. The encoded protein is CASSPGLGSGQPQHF.

Written as DNA, the CDR3 is TGTGCCAGCAGTATCAGGGGGTCTGCTGGGTACGAGCAGTACTTC. Translated, it gives CASSIRGSAGYEQYF. The chain couples TRBV27 to TRBJ2-7, with 7 bases identical to TRBD1. The CDR3 sequence is 15 residues long. The germline V gene has CDR1 MNHEY and CDR2 SMNVEV (reference sequence). V shed 5 bases, J shed 4 bases, and the junction held 11 bases outside the gene matches.

This rearrangement joins TRBV7-2 to TRBJ2-2, with 10 bases identical to TRBD1. J gave up 3 bases and V 4 bases, and 11 bases lay outside the gene matches. Germline V CDR1 and CDR2: SGHTA, FQGNSA. The CDR3 sequence is 18 residues long. CDR3 coding DNA: TGTGCCAGCAGCTACGACAGGGGGCGGGGGGATTACACCGGGGAGCTGTTTTTT. Protein product: CASSYDRGRGDYTGELFF.

The chain combines TRBV7-9 with TRBJ1-5; no clear D. V lost 7 bases and J lost 0, with 7 bases in between. CDR1 and CDR2 from the germline V gene are SEHNR and FQNEAQ (reference sequence). The CDR3 has 13 residues. The CDR3: CASTLYSNQPQHF. CDR3 DNA sequence: TGTGCCAGCACCCTCTATAGCAATCAGCCCCAGCATTTT.

This chain connects TRBV7-9 to TRBJ2-1; D perhaps matches TRBD2 (6 bases). Per germline, CDR1 SEHNR and CDR2 FQNEAQ (reference sequence). The CDR3 is 15 residues long. The V gene lost 5 bases and the J gene lost 5 bases, with 16 bases spanning the gap. Here the CDR3 DNA reads TGTGCCAGCAGCCTTGGGGGAGGAGCCAACAATGAGCAGTTCTTC. Its protein is CASSLGGGANNEQFF.

The rearrangement joins TRBV18 to TRBJ2-3; D is perhaps TRBD2 (6 bases). V lost 3 bases and J 9 bases, leaving 16 bases between the germline ends. From germline, CDR1 is KGHSH and CDR2 LQKENI. This CDR3 region has 14 residues. The CDR3 sequence is CASSPGGGVGTQYF. CDR3 nucleotides: TGTGCCAGCTCACCGGGCGGAGGGGTAGGCACGCAGTATTTT. The complete variable domain, with remaining parts taken from reference TRBV18 and TRBJ2-3, reads NAGVMQNPRHLVRRRGQEARLRCSPMKGHSHVYWYRQLPEEGLKFMVYLQKENIIDESGMPKERFSAEFPKEGPSILRIQQVVRGDSAAYFCASSPGGGVGTQYFGPGTRLTVL.

This chain uses TRBV27 with TRBJ2-5; TRBD1 matches at 8 bases. V dropped 2 bases and J dropped 4; count of bases not matched to a gene: 3. This CDR3 has 14 amino acids. Germline V gene data show CDR1 as MNHEY and CDR2 as SMNVEV (reference sequence). CDR3 residues: CASSLGQGIETQYF. For the CDR3, the DNA is TGTGCCAGCAGTTTAGGACAGGGAATAGAGACCCAGTACTTC.

The rearrangement links TRBV19 to TRBJ1-2; D remains ambiguous. The CDR3 loop spans 13 amino acids. Per germline, CDR1 LNHDA and CDR2 SQIVND (reference sequence). V was trimmed by 2 bases and J by 7 bases, leaving 11 bases between them. The DNA of the CDR3 is TGTGCCAGTAGTATATTTAATCCTCTTGGCTACACCTTC. Protein product: CASSIFNPLGYTF.

This clone is a singleton in its sample. The CDR3 loop is CASSVPGRSDTEAFF. The CDR3 nucleotides are TGTGCCAGCAGTGTTCCGGGGAGGTCGGACACTGAAGCTTTCTTT. The chain recombines TRBV6-1 with TRBJ1-1; no definite D call. The CDR3 runs to 15 residues. Germline values: CDR1 MNHNS, CDR2 SASEGT. The V end was cut by 4 bases, the J end by 3 bases, with 15 bases between.

With respect to this clone: A junction boundary mismatches the germline segment, possibly from a read error. The chain recombines TRBV4-1 with TRBJ2-7; D gene unclear. This CDR3 comprises 16 residues. CDR1 is MGHRA, CDR2 YSYEKL, per germline. CDR3 DNA: TGCGCCAGCAGTCCAACACCCCTAGAGCCCTCCTCCGAGCAGTACTTC. Amino acids: CASSPTPLEPSSEQYF.